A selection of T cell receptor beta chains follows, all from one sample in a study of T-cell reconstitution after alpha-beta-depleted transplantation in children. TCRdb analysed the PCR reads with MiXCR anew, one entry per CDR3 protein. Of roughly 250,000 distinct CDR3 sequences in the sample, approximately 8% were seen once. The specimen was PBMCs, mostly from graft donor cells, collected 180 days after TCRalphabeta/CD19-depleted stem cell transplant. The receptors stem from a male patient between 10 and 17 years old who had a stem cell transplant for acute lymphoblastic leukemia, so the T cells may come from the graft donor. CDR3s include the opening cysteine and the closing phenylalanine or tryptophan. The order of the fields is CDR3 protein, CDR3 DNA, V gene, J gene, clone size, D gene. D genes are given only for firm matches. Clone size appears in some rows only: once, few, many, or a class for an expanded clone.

CDR3 protein: CSALNPPGASYEQYF; CDR3 DNA: TGCAGTGCCCTTAACCCCCCGGGGGCCTCCTACGAGCAGTACTTC; V gene: TRBV20-1; J gene: TRBJ2-7; clone size: many; D gene: .
CDR3 protein: CASSQGGTTFF; CDR3 DNA: TGTGCCAGCAGTCAAGGGGGTACGACTTTCTTT; V gene: TRBV6-2/TRBV6-3; J gene: TRBJ1-1; clone size: .; D gene: .
CDR3 protein: CASSLRDVYNEQFF; CDR3 DNA: TGTGCCAGCAGTTTAAGGGATGTCTACAATGAGCAGTTCTTC; V gene: TRBV27; J gene: TRBJ2-1; clone size: many; D gene: .
CDR3 protein: CASSLGGNSNIQYF; CDR3 DNA: TGTGCCAGCAGCTTAGGAGGGAATTCGAACATTCAGTACTTC; V gene: TRBV11-2; J gene: TRBJ2-4; clone size: few; D gene: .
CDR3 protein: CASSGQGAGTEAFF; CDR3 DNA: TGTGCCAGCAGTGGCCAGGGGGCAGGCACTGAAGCTTTCTTT; V gene: TRBV12-3/TRBV12-4; J gene: TRBJ1-1; clone size: many; D gene: TRBD1
CDR3 protein: CSASSGTSGAPTQYF; CDR3 DNA: TGCAGTGCTTCTTCCGGGACTAGCGGGGCCCCTACGCAGTATTTT; V gene: TRBV20-1; J gene: TRBJ2-3; clone size: many; D gene: TRBD2
CDR3 protein: CASSEGTGGHEQFF; CDR3 DNA: TGTGCCAGCAGTGAAGGGACAGGGGGGCATGAGCAGTTCTTC; V gene: TRBV2; J gene: TRBJ2-1; clone size: .; D gene: TRBD1
CDR3 protein: CASSLDMAYEQYF; CDR3 DNA: TGTGCCAGCAGTTTGGACATGGCCTACGAGCAGTACTTC; V gene: TRBV6-5; J gene: TRBJ2-7; clone size: .; D gene: .
CDR3 protein: CASSFYLRGQDSYNEQFF; CDR3 DNA: TGTGCCAGCAGCTTCTATTTGCGGGGACAGGACTCCTACAATGAGCAGTTCTTC; V gene: TRBV5-6; J gene: TRBJ2-1; clone size: many; D gene: TRBD1
CDR3 protein: CASIPATGTYEQYF; CDR3 DNA: TGTGCCAGCATCCCAGCGACAGGGACCTACGAGCAGTACTTC; V gene: TRBV28; J gene: TRBJ2-7; clone size: many; D gene: TRBD1
CDR3 protein: CASSRTLETQYF; CDR3 DNA: TGTGCCAGCAGCCGGACCTTAGAGACCCAGTACTTC; V gene: TRBV5-6; J gene: TRBJ2-5; clone size: many; D gene: .
CDR3 protein: CASSDTGGVQPQHF; CDR3 DNA: TGTGCCAGCAGCGATACAGGGGGCGTTCAGCCCCAGCATTTT; V gene: TRBV9; J gene: TRBJ1-5; clone size: many; D gene: TRBD1
CDR3 protein: CASSLSFAGNEQFF; CDR3 DNA: TGTGCCAGCAGCTTGTCTTTTGCGGGCAATGAGCAGTTCTTC; V gene: TRBV5-4; J gene: TRBJ2-1; clone size: many; D gene: .
CDR3 protein: CSARLPGQAANEQYF; CDR3 DNA: TGCAGTGCTAGGCTTCCGGGACAGGCGGCCAACGAGCAGTACTTC; V gene: TRBV20-1; J gene: TRBJ2-7; clone size: .; D gene: TRBD1
CDR3 protein: CASSVGGAGGSRFF; CDR3 DNA: TGTGCCAGCAGCGTAGGGGGAGCGGGGGGGTCCCGATTCTTC; V gene: TRBV9; J gene: TRBJ2-1; clone size: many; D gene: TRBD2
CDR3 protein: CASSPGLARDTQYF; CDR3 DNA: TGCGCCAGCAGCCCGGGACTAGCAAGAGATACGCAGTATTTT; V gene: TRBV5-1; J gene: TRBJ2-3; clone size: many; D gene: TRBD2
CDR3 protein: CASSPQGVWGTGELFF; CDR3 DNA: TGTGCCAGCAGTCCCCAGGGAGTCTGGGGCACCGGGGAGCTGTTTTTT; V gene: TRBV12-3/TRBV12-4; J gene: TRBJ2-2; clone size: many; D gene: .
CDR3 protein: CATSGSGGEATDTQYF; CDR3 DNA: TGTGCCACCTCAGGGTCAGGGGGCGAAGCCACAGATACGCAGTATTTT; V gene: TRBV24-1; J gene: TRBJ2-3; clone size: many; D gene: TRBD1
CDR3 protein: CASTDRGMGNQPQHF; CDR3 DNA: TGTGCCAGTACGGACAGGGGAATGGGCAATCAGCCCCAGCATTTT; V gene: TRBV19; J gene: TRBJ1-5; clone size: many; D gene: TRBD1
CDR3 protein: CSARAQGASSYEQYF; CDR3 DNA: TGCAGTGCTAGAGCACAGGGGGCTAGCTCCTACGAGCAGTACTTC; V gene: TRBV20-1; J gene: TRBJ2-7; clone size: many; D gene: TRBD1
CDR3 protein: CSARVSAENSYNEQFF; CDR3 DNA: TGCAGTGCTAGAGTCTCAGCGGAAAACTCCTACAATGAGCAGTTCTTC; V gene: TRBV20-1; J gene: TRBJ2-1; clone size: many; D gene: .
CDR3 protein: CSSVGQTYGYTF; CDR3 DNA: TGCAGCAGTGTGGGACAGACCTATGGCTACACCTTC; V gene: TRBV29-1; J gene: TRBJ1-2; clone size: many; D gene: TRBD1
CDR3 protein: CASSRPGQGGSYAYTF; CDR3 DNA: TGCGCCAGCAGCCGCCCCGGACAGGGGGGCAGCTATGCCTACACCTTC; V gene: TRBV4-1; J gene: TRBJ1-2; clone size: .; D gene: TRBD1
CDR3 protein: CSVVRGDLNTEAFF; CDR3 DNA: TGCAGCGTTGTCCGGGGGGACTTGAACACTGAAGCTTTCTTT; V gene: TRBV29-1; J gene: TRBJ1-1; clone size: many; D gene: .
CDR3 protein: CASSLDGQGSYEQYF; CDR3 DNA: TGCGCCAGCAGCTTGGATGGACAGGGATCCTACGAGCAGTACTTC; V gene: TRBV5-1; J gene: TRBJ2-7; clone size: many; D gene: TRBD1
CDR3 protein: CASRVGRSSYEQYF; CDR3 DNA: TGTGCCAGCCGAGTAGGGAGGTCTTCCTACGAGCAGTACTTC; V gene: TRBV12-3/TRBV12-4; J gene: TRBJ2-7; clone size: many; D gene: .
CDR3 protein: CASSLRRGAMNNEQFF; CDR3 DNA: TGTGCCAGCTCACTTCGTCGCGGGGCAATGAACAATGAGCAGTTCTTC; V gene: TRBV18; J gene: TRBJ2-1; clone size: many; D gene: .
CDR3 protein: CASRAREGNSPLHF; CDR3 DNA: TGTGCCAGCAGGGCCAGGGAAGGGAATTCACCCCTCCACTTT; V gene: TRBV28; J gene: TRBJ1-6; clone size: many; D gene: .
CDR3 protein: CASSLDHGRRAQETQYF; CDR3 DNA: TGTGCCAGCAGCTTAGATCATGGAAGACGGGCCCAAGAGACCCAGTACTTC; V gene: TRBV11-2; J gene: TRBJ2-5; clone size: many; D gene: .
CDR3 protein: CASSFTGDNEQFF; CDR3 DNA: TGTGCCAGCAGCTTCACAGGGGACAATGAGCAGTTCTTC; V gene: TRBV5-4; J gene: TRBJ2-1; clone size: many; D gene: TRBD1
CDR3 protein: CAGSPGQGRNEQYF; CDR3 DNA: TGTGCCGGCAGCCCGGGACAGGGGCGAAACGAGCAGTACTTC; V gene: TRBV7-9; J gene: TRBJ2-7; clone size: many; D gene: TRBD1
CDR3 protein: CASRIGLAGGNEQFF; CDR3 DNA: TGTGCCAGCAGAATAGGACTAGCGGGGGGGAATGAGCAGTTCTTC; V gene: TRBV7-2; J gene: TRBJ2-1; clone size: many; D gene: TRBD2
CDR3 protein: CASSLTPGRETQYF; CDR3 DNA: TGTGCCAGCAGCTTAACGCCCGGAAGGGAGACCCAGTACTTC; V gene: TRBV11-2; J gene: TRBJ2-5; clone size: many; D gene: .
CDR3 protein: CASSFRTSPHEQYF; CDR3 DNA: TGTGCCAGCAGTTTTCGGACTAGTCCCCACGAGCAGTACTTC; V gene: TRBV12-3/TRBV12-4; J gene: TRBJ2-7; clone size: many; D gene: TRBD2
CDR3 protein: CATITGTLSTDTQYF; CDR3 DNA: TGTGCCACCATCACCGGGACCCTAAGCACAGATACGCAGTATTTT; V gene: TRBV28; J gene: TRBJ2-3; clone size: many; D gene: .
CDR3 protein: CASSLKGYEQYF; CDR3 DNA: TGCGCCAGCAGCTTGAAGGGTTACGAGCAGTACTTC; V gene: TRBV5-1; J gene: TRBJ2-7; clone size: many; D gene: .
CDR3 protein: CASSLISANTGELFF; CDR3 DNA: TGCGCCAGCAGCCTTATTTCCGCGAACACCGGGGAGCTGTTTTTT; V gene: TRBV4-3; J gene: TRBJ2-2; clone size: many; D gene: .